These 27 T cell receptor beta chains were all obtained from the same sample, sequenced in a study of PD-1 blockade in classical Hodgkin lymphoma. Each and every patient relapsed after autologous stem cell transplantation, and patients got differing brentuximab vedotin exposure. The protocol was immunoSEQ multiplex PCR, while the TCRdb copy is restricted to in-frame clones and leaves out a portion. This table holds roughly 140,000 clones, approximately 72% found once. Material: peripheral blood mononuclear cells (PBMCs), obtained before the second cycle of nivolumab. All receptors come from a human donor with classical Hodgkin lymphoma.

CDR3 protein: CASSVAPHPRDSITGELFF. The DNA for the CDR3 is TGTGCCAGCAGCGTAGCCCCCCACCCCAGGGACAGTATAACCGGGGAGCTGTTTTTT. The rearrangement links TRBV9 to TRBJ2-2; 7 nucleotides align to TRBD1. V was clipped by 0 bases and J by 5 bases; unmatched bases: 16. CDR3 length: 19 amino acids. In germline, CDR1 is SGDLS, CDR2 YYNGEE.

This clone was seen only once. CDR3: CASSEAATGYYGYTF. CDR3 nucleotides: TGTGCCAGCAGTGAAGCCGCGACAGGGTACTATGGCTACACCTTC. The V gene is TRBV6-1, the J gene TRBJ1-2, with TRBD1 matching 7 bases. Germline CDR1 MNHNS, CDR2 SASEGT. V gave up 0 bases and J gave up 3 bases; unmatched junction bases: 4. The CDR3 totals 15 residues.

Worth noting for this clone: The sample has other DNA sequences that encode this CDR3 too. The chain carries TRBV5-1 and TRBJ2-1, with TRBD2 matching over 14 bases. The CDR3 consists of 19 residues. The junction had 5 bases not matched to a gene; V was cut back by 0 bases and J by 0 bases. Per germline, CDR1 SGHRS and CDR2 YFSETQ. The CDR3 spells CASSLGLAGGPSSYNEQFF. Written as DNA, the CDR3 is TGCGCCAGCAGCTTGGGACTAGCGGGGGGGCCGAGCTCCTACAATGAGCAGTTCTTC.

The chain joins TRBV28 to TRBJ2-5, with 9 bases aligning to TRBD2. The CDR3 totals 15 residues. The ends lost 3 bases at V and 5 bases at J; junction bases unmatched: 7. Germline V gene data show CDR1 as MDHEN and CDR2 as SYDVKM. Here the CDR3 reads CASSLAGGPGETQYF. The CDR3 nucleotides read TGTGCCAGCAGTTTGGCGGGAGGGCCGGGTGAGACCCAGTACTTC.

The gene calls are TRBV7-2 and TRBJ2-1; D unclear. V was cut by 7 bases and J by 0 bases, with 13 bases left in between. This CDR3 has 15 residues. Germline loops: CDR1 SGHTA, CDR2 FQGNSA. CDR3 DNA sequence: TGTGCCAGCATCCCTGGGCGGCCCTCCTACAATGAGCAGTTCTTC. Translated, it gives CASIPGRPSYNEQFF.

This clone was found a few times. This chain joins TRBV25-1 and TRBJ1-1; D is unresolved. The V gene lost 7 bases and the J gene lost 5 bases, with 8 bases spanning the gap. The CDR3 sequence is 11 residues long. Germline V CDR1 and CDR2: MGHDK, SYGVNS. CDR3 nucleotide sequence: TGTGCCAGCAAAGGAGGGACTGAAGCTTTCTTT. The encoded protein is CASKGGTEAFF.

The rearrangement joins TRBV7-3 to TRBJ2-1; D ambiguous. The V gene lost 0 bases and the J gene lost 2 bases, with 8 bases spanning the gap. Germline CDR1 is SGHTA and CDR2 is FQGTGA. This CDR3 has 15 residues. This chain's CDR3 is CASSLTLTPYNEQFF. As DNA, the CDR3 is TGTGCCAGCAGCTTAACGCTCACGCCCTACAATGAGCAGTTCTTC.

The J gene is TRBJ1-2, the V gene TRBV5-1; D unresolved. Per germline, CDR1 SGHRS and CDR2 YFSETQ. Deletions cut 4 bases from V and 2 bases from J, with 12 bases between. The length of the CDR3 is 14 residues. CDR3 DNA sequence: TGCGCCAGCAGCACATCGGCCACAAACTATGGCTACACCTTC. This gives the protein CASSTSATNYGYTF.

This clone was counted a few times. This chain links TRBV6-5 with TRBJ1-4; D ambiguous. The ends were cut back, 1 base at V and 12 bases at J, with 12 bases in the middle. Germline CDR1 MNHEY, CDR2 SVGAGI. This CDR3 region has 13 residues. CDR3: CASSYYGPRELFF. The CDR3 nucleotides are TGTGCCAGCAGTTACTACGGGCCCCGGGAACTGTTTTTT.

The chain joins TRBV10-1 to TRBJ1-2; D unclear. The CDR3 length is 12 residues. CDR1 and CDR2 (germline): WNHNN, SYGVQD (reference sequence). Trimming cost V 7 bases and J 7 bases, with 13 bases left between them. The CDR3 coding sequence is TGCGCCAGCATGAGTTCCGTTTGTGGCTACACCTTC. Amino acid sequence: CASMSSVCGYTF.

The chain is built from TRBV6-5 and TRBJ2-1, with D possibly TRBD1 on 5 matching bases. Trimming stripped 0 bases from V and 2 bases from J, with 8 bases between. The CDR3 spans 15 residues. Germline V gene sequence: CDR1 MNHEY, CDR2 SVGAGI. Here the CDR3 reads CASSYSGPAYNEQFF. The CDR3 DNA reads TGTGCCAGCAGTTACTCGGGGCCAGCCTACAATGAGCAGTTCTTC.

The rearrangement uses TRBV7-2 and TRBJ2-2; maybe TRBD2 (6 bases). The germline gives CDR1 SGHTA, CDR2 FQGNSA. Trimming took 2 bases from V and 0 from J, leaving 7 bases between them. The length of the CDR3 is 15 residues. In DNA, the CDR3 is TGTGCCAGCAGCTTAAGCGGGCCGAACACCGGGGAGCTGTTTTTT. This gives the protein CASSLSGPNTGELFF.

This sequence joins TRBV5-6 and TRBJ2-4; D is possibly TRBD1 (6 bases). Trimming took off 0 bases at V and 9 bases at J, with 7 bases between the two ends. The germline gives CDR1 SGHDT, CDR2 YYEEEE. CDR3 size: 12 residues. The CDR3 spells CASSLGGGIQYF. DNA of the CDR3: TGTGCCAGCAGCTTGGGAGGGGGCATTCAGTACTTC.

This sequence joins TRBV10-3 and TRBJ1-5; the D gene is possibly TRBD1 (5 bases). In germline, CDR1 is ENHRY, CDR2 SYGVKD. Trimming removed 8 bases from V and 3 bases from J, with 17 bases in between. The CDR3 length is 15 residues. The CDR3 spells CAIGGIGRNNQPQHF. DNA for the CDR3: TGTGCCATCGGGGGTATCGGCCGCAACAATCAGCCCCAGCATTTT.

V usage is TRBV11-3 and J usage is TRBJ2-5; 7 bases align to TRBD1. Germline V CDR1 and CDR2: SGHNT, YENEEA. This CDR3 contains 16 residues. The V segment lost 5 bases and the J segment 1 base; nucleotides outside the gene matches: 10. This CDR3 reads CASSPTPTGPQETQYF. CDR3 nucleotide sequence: TGTGCCAGCAGCCCCACCCCGACAGGGCCCCAAGAGACCCAGTACTTC.

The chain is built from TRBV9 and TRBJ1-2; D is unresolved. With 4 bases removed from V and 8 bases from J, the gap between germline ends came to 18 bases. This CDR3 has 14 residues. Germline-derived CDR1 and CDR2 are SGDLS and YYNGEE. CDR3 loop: CASSTRREGDGYTF. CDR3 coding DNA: TGTGCCAGCAGCACCCGCCGTGAGGGCGACGGCTACACCTTC.

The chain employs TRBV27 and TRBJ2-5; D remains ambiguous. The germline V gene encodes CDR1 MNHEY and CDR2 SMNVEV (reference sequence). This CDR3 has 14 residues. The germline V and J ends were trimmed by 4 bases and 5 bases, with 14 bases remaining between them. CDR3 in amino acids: CASSWPTGRETQYF. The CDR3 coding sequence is TGTGCCAGCAGTTGGCCTACCGGACGGGAGACCCAGTACTTC.

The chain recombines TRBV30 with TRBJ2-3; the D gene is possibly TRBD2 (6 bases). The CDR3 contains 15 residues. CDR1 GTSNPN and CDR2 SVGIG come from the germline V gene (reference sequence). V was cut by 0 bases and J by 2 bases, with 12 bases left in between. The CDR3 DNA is TGTGCCTGGAGTGTCGGTTCGGGAGACACAGATACGCAGTATTTT. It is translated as CAWSVGSGDTDTQYF.

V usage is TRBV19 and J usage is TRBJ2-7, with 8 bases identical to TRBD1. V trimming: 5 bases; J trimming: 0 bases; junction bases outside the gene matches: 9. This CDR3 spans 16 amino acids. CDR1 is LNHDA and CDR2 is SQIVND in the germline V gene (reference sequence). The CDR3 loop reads CASSVAGTGVSYEQYF. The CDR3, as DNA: TGTGCCAGTAGTGTGGCCGGGACAGGCGTCTCCTACGAGCAGTACTTC. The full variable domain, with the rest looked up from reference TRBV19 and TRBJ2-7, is DGGITQSPKYLFRKEGQNVTLSCEQNLNHDAMYWYRQDPGQGLRLIYYSQIVNDFQKGDIAEGYSVSREKKESFPLTVTSAQKNPTAFYLCASSVAGTGVSYEQYFGPGTRLTVT.

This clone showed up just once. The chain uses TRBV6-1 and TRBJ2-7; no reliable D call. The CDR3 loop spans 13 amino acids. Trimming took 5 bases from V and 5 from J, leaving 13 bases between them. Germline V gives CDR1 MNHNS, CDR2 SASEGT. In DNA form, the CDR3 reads TGTGCCAGCAGTCCCCGCCCTGACCACGAGCAGTACTTC. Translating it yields CASSPRPDHEQYF.

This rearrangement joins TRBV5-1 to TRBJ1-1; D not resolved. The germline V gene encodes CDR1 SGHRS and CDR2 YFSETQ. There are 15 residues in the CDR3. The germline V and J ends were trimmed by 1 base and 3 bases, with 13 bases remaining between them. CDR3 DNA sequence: TGCGCCAGCAGCTTGTCAGGCCCCAGGTACACTGAAGCTTTCTTT. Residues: CASSLSGPRYTEAFF.

The CDR3 sequence is CASSEGQGTYEQYF. The CDR3 region has the DNA TGTGCCAGCAGTGAAGGACAGGGAACCTACGAGCAGTACTTC. This chain connects TRBV6-1 to TRBJ2-7; TRBD1 matches at 7 bases. The CDR3 totals 14 residues. Germline loops: CDR1 MNHNS, CDR2 SASEGT. V lost 1 base, J lost 2 bases, and 2 bases stayed unmatched.

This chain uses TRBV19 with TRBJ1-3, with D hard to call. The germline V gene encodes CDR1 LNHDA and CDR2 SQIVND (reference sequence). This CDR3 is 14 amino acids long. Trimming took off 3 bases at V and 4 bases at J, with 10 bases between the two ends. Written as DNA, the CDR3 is TGTGCCAGTAGTATCAAATTCGGGGGAAACACCATATATTTT. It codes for CASSIKFGGNTIYF.

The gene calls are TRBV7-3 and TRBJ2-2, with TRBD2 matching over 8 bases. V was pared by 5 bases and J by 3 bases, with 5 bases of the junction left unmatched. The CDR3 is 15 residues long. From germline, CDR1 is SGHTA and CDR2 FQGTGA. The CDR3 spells CASSHTSGDTGELFF. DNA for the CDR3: TGTGCCAGCAGCCACACTAGCGGCGACACCGGGGAGCTGTTTTTT.

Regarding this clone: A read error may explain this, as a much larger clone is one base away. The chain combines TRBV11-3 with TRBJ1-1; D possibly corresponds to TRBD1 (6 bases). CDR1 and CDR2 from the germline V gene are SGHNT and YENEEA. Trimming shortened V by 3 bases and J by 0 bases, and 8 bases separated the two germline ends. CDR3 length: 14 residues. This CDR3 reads CASSFSGVNTEAFF. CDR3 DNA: TGTGCCAGCAGCTTTTCAGGGGTGAACACTGAAGCTTTCTTT.

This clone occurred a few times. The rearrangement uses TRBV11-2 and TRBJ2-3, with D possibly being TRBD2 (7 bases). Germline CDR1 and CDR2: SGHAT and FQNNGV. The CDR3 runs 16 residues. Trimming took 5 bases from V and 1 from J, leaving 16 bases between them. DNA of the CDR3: TGTGCCAGCAGCCCACTCATCGGGGGGCGCACAGATACGCAGTATTTT. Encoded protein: CASSPLIGGRTDTQYF.

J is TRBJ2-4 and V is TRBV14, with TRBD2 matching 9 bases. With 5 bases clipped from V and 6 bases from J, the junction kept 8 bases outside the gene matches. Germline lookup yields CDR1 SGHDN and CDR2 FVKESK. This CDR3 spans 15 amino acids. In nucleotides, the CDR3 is TGTGCCAGCAGCTCCAGTAGCGGGGGCCTAAACATTCAGTACTTC. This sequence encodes CASSSSSGGLNIQYF.